This T cell receptor (beta chain) was recorded in a study of shared clonotypes between healthy human individuals (dated by TCRdb to the early 2020s). About the study as a whole: The cohort comprised a couple of women and a few men aged 18 to 49 years. Per donor, three plates each were used for CD4 naive and CD4 memory, two for CD8 naive, and one for CD8 memory. To estimate repertoire size and how much clonotypes are shared between individuals, the study performed deep sequencing of blood TCR repertoires from about five healthy adults. Libraries were prepared and TCR repertoires were sequenced by different laboratories using diverse techniques, in order to increase sequencing depth and limit assay-specific biases. Between about 0.8 and 8.9 billion PBMCs per donor were obtained by leukapheresis.

Donors were healthy HIV-negative adults with no recently reported acute infections or vaccinations. Every donor was a Caucasian adult living in Nashville, Tennessee, USA. CD4+ T cells were enriched by magnetic negative selection; naive cells were then positively selected on CD45RA, and the negative fraction formed the memory subset. Blood was obtained by leukapheresis, after which PBMCs were separated by Ficoll-Histopaque density gradient centrifugation and cryopreserved in liquid nitrogen vapor phase. Analytical flow cytometry was used to check the purity and quantity of every magnetically sorted T cell population. Each sorted fraction had its genomic DNA isolated and then quantified by UV absorbance on a Nanodrop 2000c. The CDR3, from cysteine to phenylalanine, totals 13 residues. CDR3 DNA only is kept here, 39 bases in frame from base 1. V is shortened by 7 bases, J by 5 bases, and the region joining them spans 14 bases. From the germline V gene, CDR1 is SQVTM and CDR2 is ANQGSEA.

General findings and caveats noted by the study authors: Even with the large sequencing depth, rarefaction of the sorted-subset datasets indicated that sequencing was incomplete. Across a handful of donors, approximately 5% of naive CD4, roughly 3.4% of naive CD8, roughly 2.2% of memory CD4, and under 0.45% of memory CD8 clonotypes were shared. Compared with non-shared clonotypes, clonotypes shared by all four sorted-subset donors had higher generation probabilities. Naive subsets generally had larger estimated clonotype richness than memory subsets. Pairwise subsampling led to the expectation that sequencing depth would affect the degree of clonotype sharing among donors. The small number of donors limited the genetic and exposure-history diversity represented. Sampling was limited to blood, and TCR repertoires in tissue likely differ from TCR repertoires in blood.

As regards this clone: Its antigen target is currently unknown. No per-base quality is available; no much larger clone lies one base away.

Using the deep immunoSEQ assay, TCR CDR3 regions were amplified from genomic DNA by multiplex PCR. For each cell subset, the extracted genomic DNA was distributed evenly across all wells of several immunoSEQ 96-well plates, and each plate served as one replicate. For sorted subsets, around 0.2 ug genomic DNA, equal to about 30,000 T cell genomes, was loaded into each replicate PCR. Purified libraries were measured with a Qubit 3.0 fluorometer, size-checked on a Bioanalyzer 2100, and measured again with the KAPA Library Quantification kit. Every immunoSEQ 96-well plate was sequenced on a dedicated single-read 150-cycle Illumina NextSeq 550 flow cell. The source study handled its data this way. Because the immunoSEQ output included only junctional sequences and no quality scores, the filtering could not be the same as the filtering used for full-length reads. Sequences were annotated with PyIR, a Python wrapper for IgBLAST v1.9, and V/J genes and CDR3 were assigned using IMGT germline references. Reads with weak V/J assignments (E-value above 1e-6), missing CDR3, stop codons, out-of-frame junctions, or ambiguous translated residues were removed. V3J clonotypes were defined by identical inferred V gene, J gene, and CDR3 amino acid sequence. To compute the percentage overlap between repertoires, the number of shared unique clonotypes was divided by the size of the smaller repertoire. Repertoire richness was assessed with RTK rarefaction, the Chao1 estimator, and Recon v2.1 estimates of unobserved clonotypes. Generation probabilities for all TCRbeta clonotypes obtained by the gDNA method from a handful of donors were computed using OLGA. The clones in this table, taken by TCRdb from immuneACCESS, are in-frame only. Not every clone is retained; where verified, under half of the shortfall comes from an unresolved V gene, and the cause of the rest is unknown. Clonal size and the V and J genes are those of that table, whereas D and trimming came from the DNA. This sample holds roughly 2.2 million clones; just over 90% were observed only once. Together, the top ten hold 0.39% of the sample.

The chain joins TRBV29-1 to TRBJ1-4; a weak D assignment points to TRBD1 (6 bases agree). The TCR was taken from a man in his late teens or twenties in good health. Some clones in this sample may be carry-over from other donors' samples. Sequenced input: naive CD4+ T cells from PBMCs. Per the publication, the cell subset or site label means: CD45RA+ positively selected. The DNA is TGCAGCGGGGCGGGCCAGGGGAATGAAAAACTGTTTTTT. This translates into CSGAGQGNEKLFF.